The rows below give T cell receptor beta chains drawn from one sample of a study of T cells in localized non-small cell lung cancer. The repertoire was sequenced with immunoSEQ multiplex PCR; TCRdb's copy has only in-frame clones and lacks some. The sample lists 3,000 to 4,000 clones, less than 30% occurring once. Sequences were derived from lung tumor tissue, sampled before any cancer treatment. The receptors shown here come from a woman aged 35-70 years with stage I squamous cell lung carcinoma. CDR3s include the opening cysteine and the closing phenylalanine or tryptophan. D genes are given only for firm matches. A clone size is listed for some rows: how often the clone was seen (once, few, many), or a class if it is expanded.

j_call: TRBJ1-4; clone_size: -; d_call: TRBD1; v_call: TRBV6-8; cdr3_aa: CATTRTGSNEKLFF; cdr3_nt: TGTGCCACCACCCGGACAGGGTCTAATGAAAAACTGTTTTTT
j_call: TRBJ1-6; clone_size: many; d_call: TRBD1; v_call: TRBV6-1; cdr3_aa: CASSEAKGAGNSPLHF; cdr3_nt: TGTGCCAGCAGTGAAGCGAAGGGGGCGGGGAATTCACCCCTCCACTTT
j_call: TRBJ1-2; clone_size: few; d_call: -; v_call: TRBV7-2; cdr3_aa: CASSPVGVGGYTF; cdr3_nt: TGTGCCAGCAGCCCGGTAGGTGTAGGCGGCTACACCTTC
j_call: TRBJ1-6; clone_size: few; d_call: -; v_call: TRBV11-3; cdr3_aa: CASSLEEGESYNSPLHF; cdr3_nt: TGTGCCAGCAGCTTAGAGGAAGGGGAGTCCTATAATTCACCCCTCCACTTT
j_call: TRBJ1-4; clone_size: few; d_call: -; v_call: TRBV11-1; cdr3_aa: CASSRNPYATNEKLFF; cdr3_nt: TGTGCCAGCAGCCGAAACCCCTATGCAACTAATGAAAAACTGTTTTTT
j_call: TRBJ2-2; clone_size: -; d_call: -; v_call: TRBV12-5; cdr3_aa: CARGRSGVNTGELFF; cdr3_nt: TGTGCTAGGGGGAGATCAGGGGTCAACACCGGGGAGCTGTTTTTT
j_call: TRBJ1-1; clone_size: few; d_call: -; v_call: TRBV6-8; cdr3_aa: CASSYVVPNTEAFF; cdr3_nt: TGTGCCAGCAGTTACGTAGTCCCGAACACTGAAGCTTTCTTT
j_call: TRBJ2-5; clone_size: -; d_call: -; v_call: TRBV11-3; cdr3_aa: CASSLENRRDGTQYF; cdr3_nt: TGTGCCAGCAGCTTAGAAAACAGGAGGGATGGGACCCAGTACTTC
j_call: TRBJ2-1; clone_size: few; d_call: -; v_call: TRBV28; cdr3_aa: CASSLRSRAYNEQFF; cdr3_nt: TGTGCCAGCAGTTTAAGGTCTAGGGCCTACAATGAGCAGTTCTTC
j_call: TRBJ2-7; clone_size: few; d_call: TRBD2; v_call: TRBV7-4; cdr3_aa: CAPRLAVSYEQYF; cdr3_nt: TGTGCCCCCCGACTAGCGGTATCCTACGAGCAGTACTTC
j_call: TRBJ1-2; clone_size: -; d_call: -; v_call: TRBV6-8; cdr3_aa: CACFDVGYGYTF; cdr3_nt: TGTGCCTGTTTTGATGTAGGGTATGGCTACACCTTC
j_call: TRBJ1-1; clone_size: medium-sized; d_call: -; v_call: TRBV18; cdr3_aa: CASSPLQQNTEAFF; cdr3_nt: TGTGCCAGCTCACCACTACAGCAGAACACTGAAGCTTTCTTT
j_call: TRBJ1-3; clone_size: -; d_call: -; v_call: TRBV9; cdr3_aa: CASSVGYRADTIYF; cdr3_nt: TGTGCCAGCAGCGTAGGGTACAGGGCGGACACCATATATTTT
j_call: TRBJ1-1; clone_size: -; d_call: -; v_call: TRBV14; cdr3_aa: CASSQGRGAFF; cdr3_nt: TGTGCCAGCAGCCAAGGAAGGGGTGCTTTCTTT
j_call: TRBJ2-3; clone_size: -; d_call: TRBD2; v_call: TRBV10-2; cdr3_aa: CAIRAMGGRVDTQYF; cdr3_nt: TGCGCCATCAGAGCCATGGGAGGGAGGGTAGATACGCAGTATTTT
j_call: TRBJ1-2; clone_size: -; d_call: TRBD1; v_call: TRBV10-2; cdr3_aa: CASKQGTGINYGYTF; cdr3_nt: TGCGCCAGCAAACAGGGGACAGGGATAAACTATGGCTACACCTTC
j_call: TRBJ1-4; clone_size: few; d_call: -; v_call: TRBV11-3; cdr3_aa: CASSPRGSTGEKLFF; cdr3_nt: TGTGCCAGCAGCCCCAGGGGCAGCACTGGGGAAAAACTGTTTTTT
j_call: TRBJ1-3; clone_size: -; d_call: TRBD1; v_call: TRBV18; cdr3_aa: CASSLRQGSGNTIYF; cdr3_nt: TGTGCCAGCTCTCTTCGACAGGGGTCTGGAAACACCATATATTTT
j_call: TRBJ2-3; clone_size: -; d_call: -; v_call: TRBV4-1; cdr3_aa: CASSLGQGTTDTQYF; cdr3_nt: TGCGCCAGCAGCCTAGGGCAGGGGACAACAGATACGCAGTATTTT
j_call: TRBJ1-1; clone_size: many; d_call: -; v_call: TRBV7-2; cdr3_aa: CASSHGTNTEAFF; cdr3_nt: TGTGCCAGCAGCCACGGGACGAACACTGAAGCTTTCTTT
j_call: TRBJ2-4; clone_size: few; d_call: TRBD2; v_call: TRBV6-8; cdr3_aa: CASSPPGLVIQYF; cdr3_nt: TGTGCCAGCAGTCCCCCCGGACTAGTCATTCAGTACTTC
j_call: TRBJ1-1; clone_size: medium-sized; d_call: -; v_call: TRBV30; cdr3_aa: CAWRRTRFTEAFF; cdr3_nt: TGTGCCTGGAGAAGGACTCGGTTCACTGAAGCTTTCTTT
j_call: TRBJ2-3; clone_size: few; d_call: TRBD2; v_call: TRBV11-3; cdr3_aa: CASSLRLAGGPTDTQYF; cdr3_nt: TGTGCCAGCAGCTTGAGGCTAGCGGGAGGCCCCACAGATACGCAGTATTTT
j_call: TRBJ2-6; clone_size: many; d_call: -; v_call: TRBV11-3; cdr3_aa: CASSLSRSGANVLTF; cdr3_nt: TGTGCCAGCAGCTTATCCCGCTCTGGGGCCAACGTCCTGACTTTC
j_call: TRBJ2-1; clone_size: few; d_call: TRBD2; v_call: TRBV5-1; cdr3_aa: CASSLVAGGGNEQFF; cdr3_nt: TGCGCCAGCAGCTTGGTAGCGGGGGGCGGAAATGAGCAGTTCTTC
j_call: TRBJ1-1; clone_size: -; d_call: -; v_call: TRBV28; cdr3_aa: CASSLVVGTEAFF; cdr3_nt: TGTGCCAGCAGTTTGGTCGTCGGGACTGAAGCTTTCTTT
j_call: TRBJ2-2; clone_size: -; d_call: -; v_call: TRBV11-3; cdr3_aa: CASSLGGGTGELFF; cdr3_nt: TGTGCCAGCAGCTTAGGAGGGGGGACCGGGGAGCTGTTTTTT
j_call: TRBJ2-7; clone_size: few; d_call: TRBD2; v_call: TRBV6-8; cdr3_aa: CASSVSREGYEQYF; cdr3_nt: TGTGCCAGCAGTGTCTCGCGGGAGGGCTACGAGCAGTACTTC
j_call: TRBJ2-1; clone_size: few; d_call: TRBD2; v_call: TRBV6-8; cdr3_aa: CAINSGGDNEQFF; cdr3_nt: TGTGCCATCAACAGCGGGGGGGACAATGAGCAGTTCTTC
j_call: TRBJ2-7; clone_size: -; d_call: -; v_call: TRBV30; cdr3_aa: CAWSRARAHEQYF; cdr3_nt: TGTGCCTGGAGTCGGGCTAGAGCCCACGAGCAGTACTTC
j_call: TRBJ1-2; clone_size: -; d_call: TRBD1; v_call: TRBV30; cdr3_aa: CAWRDRGLYGYTF; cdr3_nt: TGTGCCTGGAGGGACAGGGGGCTGTATGGCTACACCTTC
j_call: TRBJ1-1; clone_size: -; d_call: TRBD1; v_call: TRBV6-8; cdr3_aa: CASTQGARGNTEAFF; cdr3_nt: TGTGCCTCGACACAGGGGGCGCGGGGCAACACTGAAGCTTTCTTT
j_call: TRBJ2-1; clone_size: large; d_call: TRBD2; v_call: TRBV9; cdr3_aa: CASSEFQAGEGGEQFF; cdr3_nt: TGTGCCAGCAGTGAATTCCAAGCGGGAGAGGGTGGTGAGCAGTTCTTC
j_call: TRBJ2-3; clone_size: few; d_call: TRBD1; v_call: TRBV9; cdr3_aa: CASSVQFTGTGGTDTQYF; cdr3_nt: TGTGCCAGCAGCGTGCAGTTCACCGGGACAGGGGGCACAGATACGCAGTATTTT
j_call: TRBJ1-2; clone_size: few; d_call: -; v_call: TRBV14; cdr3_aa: CASSQDVGPGPYGYTF; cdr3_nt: TGTGCCAGCAGCCAAGATGTTGGCCCAGGGCCTTATGGCTACACCTTC
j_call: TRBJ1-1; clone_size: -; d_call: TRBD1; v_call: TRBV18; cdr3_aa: CASSPLNLGQAGEAFF; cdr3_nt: TGTGCCAGCTCACCTTTAAACCTCGGACAGGCAGGTGAAGCTTTCTTT
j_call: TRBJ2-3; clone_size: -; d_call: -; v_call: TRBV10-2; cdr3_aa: CASRNYRGGTDTQYF; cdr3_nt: TGCGCCAGCAGGAATTATCGGGGTGGCACAGATACGCAGTATTTT
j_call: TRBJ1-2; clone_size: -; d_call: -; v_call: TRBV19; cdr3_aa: CASSIETLPAYGYTF; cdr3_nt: TGTGCCAGTAGTATTGAGACTCTGCCAGCCTATGGCTACACCTTC
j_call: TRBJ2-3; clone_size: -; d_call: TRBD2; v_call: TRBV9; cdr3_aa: CASSAASGGYRGTDTQYF; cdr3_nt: TGTGCCAGCAGCGCGGCTAGCGGAGGGTATAGGGGCACAGATACGCAGTATTTT
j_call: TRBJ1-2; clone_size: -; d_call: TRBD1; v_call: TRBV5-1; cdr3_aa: CASSLETGANYGYTF; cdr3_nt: TGCGCCAGCAGCTTGGAGACAGGGGCTAACTATGGCTACACCTTC
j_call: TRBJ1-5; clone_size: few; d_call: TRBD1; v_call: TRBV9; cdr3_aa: CASREGARFQPQHF; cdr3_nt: TGTGCCAGCAGGGAGGGGGCGCGGTTTCAGCCCCAGCATTTT
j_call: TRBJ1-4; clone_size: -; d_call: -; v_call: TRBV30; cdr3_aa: CACSRGATNEKLFF; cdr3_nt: TGTGCCTGTAGCCGGGGGGCAACTAATGAAAAACTGTTTTTT
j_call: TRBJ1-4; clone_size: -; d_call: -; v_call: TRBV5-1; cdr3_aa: CASHLSDRRNEKLFF; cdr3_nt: TGCGCCAGTCACCTCTCAGACAGGCGTAATGAAAAACTGTTTTTT
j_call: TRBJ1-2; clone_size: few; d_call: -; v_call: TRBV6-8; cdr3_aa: CASRGQGGTGYTF; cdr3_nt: TGTGCCAGCAGGGGGCAGGGCGGGACAGGCTACACCTTC
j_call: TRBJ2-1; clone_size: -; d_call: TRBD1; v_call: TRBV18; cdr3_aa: CASSPSGQGFQQFF; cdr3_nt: TGTGCCAGCTCACCCTCCGGACAGGGCTTTCAGCAGTTCTTC
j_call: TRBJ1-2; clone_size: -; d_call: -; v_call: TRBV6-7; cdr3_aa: CASTGNYGYTF; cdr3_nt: TGTGCCAGCACGGGAAACTATGGCTACACCTTC
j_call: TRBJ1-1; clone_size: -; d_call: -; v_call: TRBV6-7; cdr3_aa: CASTGNTEAFF; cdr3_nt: TGTGCCAGCACAGGGAACACTGAAGCTTTCTTT
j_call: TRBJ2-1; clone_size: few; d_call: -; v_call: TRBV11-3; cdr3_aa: CASSLTVSSYNEQFF; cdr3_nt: TGTGCCAGCAGCTTAACGGTGAGCTCCTACAATGAGCAGTTCTTC
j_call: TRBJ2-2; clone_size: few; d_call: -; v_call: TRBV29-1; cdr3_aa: CSATPDSTGELFF; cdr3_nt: TGCAGCGCCACCCCTGACTCTACCGGGGAGCTGTTTTTT
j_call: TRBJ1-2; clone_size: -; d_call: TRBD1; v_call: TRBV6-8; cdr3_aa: CASSTNPTGSGYTF; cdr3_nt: TGTGCCAGCAGTACCAATCCGACAGGGAGCGGCTACACCTTC
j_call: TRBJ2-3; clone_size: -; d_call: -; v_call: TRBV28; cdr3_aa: CASSLGITDTQYF; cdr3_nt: TGTGCCAGCAGTTTGGGGATCACAGATACGCAGTATTTT
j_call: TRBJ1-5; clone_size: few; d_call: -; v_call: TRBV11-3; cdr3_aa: CASSSGLDSNQPQHF; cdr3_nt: TGTGCCAGCAGCTCAGGGCTGGATAGCAATCAGCCCCAGCATTTT
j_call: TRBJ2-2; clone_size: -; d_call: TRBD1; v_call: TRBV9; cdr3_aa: CASSPRTGRLTGELFF; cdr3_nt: TGTGCCAGCAGCCCCAGGACAGGGCGTCTCACCGGGGAGCTGTTTTTT
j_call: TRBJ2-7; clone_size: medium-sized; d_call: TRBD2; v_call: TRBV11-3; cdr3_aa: CASSPSGIPYEQYF; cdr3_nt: TGTGCCAGCAGCCCTAGCGGGATTCCCTACGAGCAGTACTTC
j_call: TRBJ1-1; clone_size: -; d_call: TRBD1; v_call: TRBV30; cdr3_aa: CAWSVRGPTEAFF; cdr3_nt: TGTGCCTGGAGTGTCAGGGGGCCCACTGAAGCTTTCTTT
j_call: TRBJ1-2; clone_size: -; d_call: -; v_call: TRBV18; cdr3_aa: CASSPPGDSGYGYTF; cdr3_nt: TGTGCCAGCTCACCTCCAGGGGATTCAGGCTATGGCTACACCTTC
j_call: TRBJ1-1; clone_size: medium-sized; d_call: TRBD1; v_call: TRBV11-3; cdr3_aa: CASSLGTGLNTEAFF; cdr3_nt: TGTGCCAGCAGCTTAGGGACAGGTCTGAACACTGAAGCTTTCTTT
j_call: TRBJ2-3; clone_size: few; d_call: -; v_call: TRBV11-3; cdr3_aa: CASSQQGDGTDTQYF; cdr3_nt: TGTGCCAGCAGCCAACAGGGCGACGGCACAGATACGCAGTATTTT